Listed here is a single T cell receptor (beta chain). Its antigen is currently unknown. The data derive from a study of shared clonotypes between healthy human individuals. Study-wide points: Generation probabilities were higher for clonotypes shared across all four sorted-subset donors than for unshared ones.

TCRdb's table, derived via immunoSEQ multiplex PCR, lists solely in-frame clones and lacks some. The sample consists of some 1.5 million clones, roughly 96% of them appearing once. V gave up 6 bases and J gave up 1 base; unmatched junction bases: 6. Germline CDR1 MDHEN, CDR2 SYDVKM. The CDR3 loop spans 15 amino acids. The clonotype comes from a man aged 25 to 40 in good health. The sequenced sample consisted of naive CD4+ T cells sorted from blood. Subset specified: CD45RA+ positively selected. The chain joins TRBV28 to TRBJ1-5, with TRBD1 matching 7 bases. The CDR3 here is CASSETGRSNQPQHF. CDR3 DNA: TGTGCCAGCAGCGAGACAGGGAGGAGCAATCAGCCCCAGCATTTT.